Each of the 13 T cell receptor beta chains below was sequenced from the same sample in a study of blood T cell repertoires in COVID-19. The protocol was immunoSEQ multiplex PCR, while the TCRdb copy is restricted to in-frame clones and leaves out a portion. The table lists 150,000 or so clones, approximately 78% of them singletons. Sequenced: peripheral blood. The receptors were gathered from a man aged 80 or over with acute or convalescent COVID-19.

The chain couples TRBV24-1 to TRBJ2-3; no definite D call. The CDR3 consists of 14 residues. Trimming pared 5 bases from V and 4 bases from J, leaving 12 bases between. The germline gives CDR1 KGHDR, CDR2 SFDVKD. The CDR3, as DNA: TGTGCCACCAGTGTCACGGGTTCCGCAGATACGCAGTATTTT. Protein product: CATSVTGSADTQYF.

The genes are TRBV5-5 and TRBJ1-2; D perhaps matches TRBD1 (6 bases). V lost 1 base to trimming and J lost 8 bases, with 15 bases between them. CDR1 SGHKS and CDR2 YYEKEE come from the germline V gene (reference sequence). The CDR3 length is 14 residues. The CDR3 DNA reads TGTGCCAGCAGCTTGACGCCAGGGGTTGGGGGCTACACCTTC. It specifies CASSLTPGVGGYTF.

In regard to this clone: Other DNA sequences from this sample encode an identical CDR3 as well. This rearrangement joins TRBV18 to TRBJ1-5; perhaps TRBD1 as D (5 bases). The CDR3 totals 14 residues. V lost 3 bases and J 0 bases, leaving 6 bases between the germline ends. Germline V gene data show CDR1 as KGHSH and CDR2 as LQKENI. CDR3 nucleotide sequence: TGTGCCAGCTCACCTGACAGTAGCAATCAGCCCCAGCATTTT. It specifies CASSPDSSNQPQHF.

This clone was picked up one time. The chain links TRBV4-1 to TRBJ2-1; 9 positions agree with TRBD2. The V gene's germline CDR1 is MGHRA and CDR2 YSYEKL. This CDR3 spans 17 amino acids. The V gene end was trimmed by 0 bases and the J gene end by 4 bases; junction bases not matched to a gene: 7. CDR3 region: CASSQEGTSNPYNEQFF. The CDR3 DNA reads TGCGCCAGCAGCCAAGAGGGGACTAGCAATCCATACAATGAGCAGTTCTTC.

This chain uses TRBV11-2 with TRBJ2-2; 13 positions match TRBD2. Germline-derived CDR1 and CDR2 are SGHAT and FQNNGV. V shed 3 bases and J 4 bases; nucleotides not matched to a gene: 2. The CDR3 runs 16 residues. CDR3 region: CASSLRLAGGTGELFF. CDR3 bases: TGTGCCAGCAGCTTGAGACTAGCGGGGGGCACCGGGGAGCTGTTTTTT.

The V and J genes are TRBV4-1 and TRBJ1-2; TRBD1 aligns across 11 bases. CDR1 and CDR2 (germline): MGHRA, YSYEKL. The ends lost 0 bases at V and 8 bases at J; junction bases unmatched: 14. This CDR3 comprises 18 residues. The CDR3, as DNA: TGCGCCAGCAGCCAAGACAACTCCGGGACAGGGGGTGGTCGGGGCTACACCTTC. Translated: CASSQDNSGTGGGRGYTF.

A note on this clone: At one boundary the junction diverges from the germline segment, which might be a read error. The chain is built from TRBV7-7 and TRBJ1-1; D remains ambiguous. CDR3 size: 13 residues. Looked up from germline, CDR1 is SSHAT and CDR2 is FNYEAQ (reference sequence). CDR3 nucleotide sequence: TGTGCTAGCAGCTTAACAGAGAACACTGAAGCTTTCTTT. Amino acids: CASSLTENTEAFF.

The chain is built from TRBV12-5 and TRBJ2-7; D perhaps matches TRBD1 (5 bases). The CDR3 sequence is 15 residues long. CDR1 and CDR2 (germline): LGHNT, FRNRAP. Trimming took 7 bases from V and 1 from J, leaving 17 bases between them. The DNA of the CDR3 is TGTGCTAGTGCCCTCTCAGGGATCGTATCCTACGAGCAGTACGTC. Its translation is CASALSGIVSYEQYV.

CDR3 in DNA: TGTGCCAGCAGGTACCGGGACAGGGATTTCTACGAGCAGTACGTC. It yields the protein CASRYRDRDFYEQYV. V usage is TRBV5-6 and J usage is TRBJ2-7, with 9 positions matching TRBD1. The CDR3 sequence is 15 residues long. CDR1 is SGHDT, CDR2 YYEEEE, per germline. J was trimmed by 3 bases and V by 5 bases; bases with no gene match: 9.

This clone was detected a few times. This sequence joins TRBV6-5 and TRBJ2-1; TRBD1 aligns across 9 bases. In germline, CDR1 is MNHEY, CDR2 SVGAGI. V lost 4 bases and J lost 6; bases outside the gene matches: 7. The CDR3 runs 15 residues. The CDR3 DNA sequence: TGTGCCAGCAGTTTACAGGGGGCGTATAGCAATGAGCAGTTCTTC. Residues: CASSLQGAYSNEQFF.

The V gene is TRBV4-2, the J gene TRBJ1-2, with D tentatively TRBD1 (6 bases). Germline V CDR1 and CDR2: LGHNA, YNFKEQ. This CDR3 is 14 amino acids long. The ends were cut back, 2 bases at V and 3 bases at J, with 10 bases in the middle. The CDR3 DNA is TGTGCCAGCAGCCAAAAAGGGGGTTACTATGGCTACACCTTC. Translating gives CASSQKGGYYGYTF.

Notes on this clone: Additional DNA sequences in this sample encode the identical CDR3. The V call is TRBV9, the J call TRBJ1-2, with a possible D match to TRBD1 (5 bases). CDR3 length: 12 residues. Trimming cost V 6 bases and J 4 bases, with 10 bases left between them. The germline CDR1 and CDR2 sequences are SGDLS and YYNGEE. CDR3 sequence reads: CASTAQGYGYTF. CDR3 nucleotide sequence: TGTGCCAGCACCGCCCAGGGCTATGGCTACACCTTC.

As DNA, the CDR3 is TGTGCCAGCAACGCGTTTGGTCAGCCCCAGCATTTT. Translation gives CASNAFGQPQHF. This chain connects TRBV6-5 to TRBJ1-5; D gene uncertain. With 7 bases removed from V and 6 bases from J, the gap between germline ends came to 10 bases. The CDR3 has 12 amino acids. Germline V gives CDR1 MNHEY, CDR2 SVGAGI.